The 18 T cell receptor beta chains in this list originate from one sample, sequenced in a study of cytotoxic CD8 clonotypes in ibrutinib-treated CLL. Clones were sequenced by immunoSEQ multiplex PCR, and TCRdb holds only the in-frame ones, with some missing. The profile covers roughly 330,000 clones, with over 55% appearing a single time and under 8% taken by the ten largest. Sequenced material: PBMCs, taken after 36 months of ibrutinib treatment. Source of these receptors: a human donor with chronic lymphocytic leukemia.

The genes are TRBV19 and TRBJ1-4, with D unclear. CDR3 length: 14 amino acids. Germline V gene data show CDR1 as LNHDA and CDR2 as SQIVND (reference sequence). V lost 3 bases and J 7 bases, leaving 12 bases between the germline ends. In DNA form, the CDR3 reads TGTGCCAGTAGTATCAATTTGAGCGTTGAAAAACTGTTTTTT. Translated: CASSINLSVEKLFF.

V and J are TRBV25-1 and TRBJ2-7, with D perhaps TRBD1 (5 bases). The CDR3 runs 14 residues. The germline V gene has CDR1 MGHDK and CDR2 SYGVNS. V was shortened by 6 bases and J by 5 bases, with 17 bases between the two germline ends. The CDR3 sequence: CASRGTGWFHEQYF. The CDR3 DNA is TGTGCCAGCAGGGGCACAGGCTGGTTCCACGAGCAGTACTTC.

This clone was picked up a small number of times. The chain carries TRBV10-2 and TRBJ1-2; D perhaps matches TRBD1 (5 bases). V was trimmed by 7 bases and J by 2 bases, leaving 14 bases between them. The CDR3 consists of 14 residues. Looked up from germline, CDR1 is WSHSY and CDR2 is SAAADI. The CDR3 protein is CASIPSGGNYGYTF. CDR3 in DNA: TGCGCCAGCATCCCCAGTGGGGGGAACTATGGCTACACCTTC.

This clone was detected only once. This chain joins TRBV7-3 and TRBJ2-7; 13 bases match TRBD2. V lost 5 bases, J lost 2 bases, and 9 bases stayed unmatched. The CDR3 runs 17 residues. CDR1 and CDR2 from the germline V gene are SGHTA and FQGTGA. This CDR3 reads CASSAALGLAGPYEQYF. The CDR3 coding sequence is TGTGCCAGCAGCGCTGCCCTGGGACTAGCGGGGCCCTACGAGCAGTACTTC.

The genes are TRBV10-3 and TRBJ2-5; D might be TRBD1 (6 bases). The CDR3 contains 14 residues. CDR1 and CDR2 (germline): ENHRY, SYGVKD. V was trimmed by 4 bases and J by 0 bases, leaving 9 bases between them. This CDR3 reads CAISGGQYQETQYF. DNA of the CDR3: TGTGCCATCAGTGGTGGACAGTACCAAGAGACCCAGTACTTC.

A few counts support this clone. The J gene is TRBJ2-7, the V gene TRBV4-2, with D possibly being TRBD1 (5 bases). V was clipped by 0 bases and J by 5 bases, with 17 bases between them. The germline gives CDR1 LGHNA, CDR2 YNFKEQ. This CDR3 comprises 16 residues. CDR3 sequence: CASSQDPGRVNDEQYF. Here the CDR3 DNA reads TGTGCCAGCAGCCAAGATCCGGGCAGGGTTAACGACGAGCAGTACTTC.

The rearrangement uses TRBV7-2 and TRBJ1-2; D is ambiguous. V was shortened by 0 bases and J by 8 bases, with 16 bases between the two germline ends. CDR1 and CDR2 from the germline V gene are SGHTA and FQGNSA. CDR3 length: 15 residues. The CDR3 DNA reads TGTGCCAGCAGCTTAGCAATAGGAGGTCCTGGGGGCTACACCTTC. Encoded protein: CASSLAIGGPGGYTF.

Points on this clone: Germline and junction disagree at one end, which may indicate a read error. This chain uses TRBV6-6 with TRBJ1-3; 9 bases match TRBD1. Germline CDR1 reads MNHNY; CDR2 reads SVGAGI (reference sequence). The CDR3 spans 13 residues. CDR3 sequence reads: CASSYQSRDREVF. CDR3 sequence (DNA): TGTGCCAGCAGTTACCAGAGCCGGGACAGGGAAGTGTTT.

The chain employs TRBV10-3 and TRBJ2-2; 10 bases are shared with TRBD1. V lost 7 bases, J lost 0 bases, and 14 bases stayed unmatched. CDR1 and CDR2 (germline): ENHRY, SYGVKD. The CDR3 has 19 amino acids. As DNA, the CDR3 is TGTGCCATCACGCCCACGGGACAGGGGCCCCATGCGAACACCGGGGAGCTGTTTTTT. Translation: CAITPTGQGPHANTGELFF.

The V gene is TRBV6-1, the J gene TRBJ2-3; D unclear. The V gene's germline CDR1 is MNHNS and CDR2 SASEGT. The CDR3 is 16 residues long. Trimming shortened V by 1 base and J by 4 bases, and 15 bases separated the two germline ends. The CDR3 bases are TGTGCCAGCAGTGAAGACCACCCTCGGACGGCAGATACGCAGTATTTT. This codes for CASSEDHPRTADTQYF.

This clone was counted once. The chain recombines TRBV18 with TRBJ2-7; 8 nucleotides align to TRBD2. V shed 0 bases and J 2 bases; nucleotides not matched to a gene: 6. The CDR3 consists of 16 residues. Germline V gives CDR1 KGHSH, CDR2 LQKENI. This CDR3 reads CASSPPLAGKTYEQYF. For the CDR3, the DNA is TGTGCCAGCTCACCACCGTTAGCGGGGAAGACCTACGAGCAGTACTTC.

J is TRBJ2-1 and V is TRBV7-9; tentatively, D is TRBD1 (6 bases). This CDR3 spans 12 amino acids. Per the germline V gene, CDR1 is SEHNR and CDR2 is FQNEAQ (reference sequence). Trimming left V 11 bases short and J 8 bases short, with 16 bases between. The CDR3 loop reads CAGGHLVDEQFF. In DNA form, the CDR3 reads TGTGCCGGGGGACACCTCGTTGATGAGCAGTTCTTC.

V and J are TRBV6-5 and TRBJ2-7, with D tentatively TRBD2 (6 bases). The CDR3 covers 13 residues. Germline V lookup: CDR1 MNHEY, CDR2 SVGAGI. The germline V and J ends were trimmed by 6 bases and 0 bases, with 9 bases remaining between them. The CDR3 loop is CASRIGGSYEQYF. The CDR3, as DNA: TGTGCCAGCAGAATCGGGGGCTCCTACGAGCAGTACTTC.

The genes are TRBV9 and TRBJ2-1, with 7 bases matching TRBD1. The V segment lost 4 bases and the J segment 7 bases; nucleotides outside the gene matches: 14. Germline assignment: CDR1 SGDLS and CDR2 YYNGEE. The CDR3 covers 16 residues. CDR3 amino acids: CASSPRVRGRGNEQFF. CDR3 DNA sequence: TGTGCCAGCAGCCCCCGAGTAAGGGGGCGAGGTAATGAGCAGTTCTTC.

The chain carries TRBV11-3 and TRBJ2-2, with a weak D call TRBD1 (6 bases). Germline CDR1 and CDR2: SGHNT and YENEEA. The CDR3 has 16 amino acids. Between the trimmed V and J ends, which lost 1 base and 5 bases, there was a span of 14 bases. The CDR3 here is CASSLAGAKNTGELFF. In nucleotides, the CDR3 is TGTGCCAGCAGCTTAGCAGGGGCGAAGAATACCGGGGAGCTGTTTTTT.

The V and J genes are TRBV29-1 and TRBJ2-7; 8 bases match TRBD1. This CDR3 has 12 residues. Germline V gene lookup returns CDR1 SQVTM and CDR2 ANQGSEA. Trimming cost V 6 bases and J 5 bases; bases outside gene matches: 6. The CDR3 is CSVPGQGNEQYF. CDR3 sequence (DNA): TGCAGCGTCCCCGGACAGGGTAACGAGCAGTACTTC.

This clone came up once. The rearrangement joins TRBV9 to TRBJ2-7; 10 bases fit TRBD2. Trimming cost V 3 bases and J 7 bases; bases outside gene matches: 10. Germline assignment: CDR1 SGDLS and CDR2 YYNGEE. The CDR3 is made up of 15 amino acids. The CDR3 is CASSGASGSLGEQYF. The CDR3 DNA reads as TGTGCCAGCAGCGGTGCTAGCGGGAGTCTGGGGGAGCAGTACTTC.

V gene TRBV19 combines with J gene TRBJ1-4; D is possibly TRBD1 (5 bases). The germline gives CDR1 LNHDA, CDR2 SQIVND (reference sequence). V was cut by 3 bases and J by 7 bases, with 18 bases left in between. This CDR3 has 16 amino acids. The CDR3 DNA sequence: TGTGCCAGTAGTATTTGGGGACCGACGATAGGTGAAAAACTGTTTTTT. This encodes CASSIWGPTIGEKLFF.